These 12 T cell receptor beta chains share one sample of origin, sequenced in a study of cytomegalovirus exposure and HLA in healthy donors. Researchers ran the PCR with 60 Vbeta and 13 Jbeta primers. The protocol was immunoSEQ multiplex PCR, while the TCRdb copy is restricted to in-frame clones and leaves out a portion. This table has 69,000 or so clones, roughly 76% appearing once. The sequencing input was PBMCs. The receptor set was obtained from a man aged 18 to 29 in good health and CMV-seronegative.

This clone was observed a few times. V and J are TRBV2 and TRBJ2-3; TRBD2 agrees at 7 bases. J was trimmed by 0 bases and V by 5 bases; bases with no gene match: 8. CDR1 SNHLY and CDR2 FYNNEI come from the germline V gene. The CDR3 is made up of 16 amino acids. In DNA, the CDR3 is TGTGCCAGCAGTCCCTCCGGGACTATCAGCACAGATACGCAGTATTTT. Amino acids: CASSPSGTISTDTQYF.

The rearrangement links TRBV7-9 to TRBJ1-1; the match to TRBD1 covers 7 bases. The CDR3 totals 12 residues. Looked up from germline, CDR1 is SEHNR and CDR2 is FQNEAQ (reference sequence). V dropped 4 bases and J dropped 5; count of bases not matched to a gene: 1. Here the CDR3 reads CASSSGQTEAFF. CDR3 DNA: TGTGCCAGCAGCTCGGGACAGACTGAAGCTTTCTTT.

V usage is TRBV10-3 and J usage is TRBJ2-2, with a possible D match to TRBD1 (6 bases). CDR3 length: 14 amino acids. Per the germline V gene, CDR1 is ENHRY and CDR2 is SYGVKD. Trimming removed 6 bases from V and 2 bases from J, with 10 bases in between. The CDR3 coding sequence is TGTGCCATCAGACCTGGGACAAACACCGGGGAGCTGTTTTTT. As protein: CAIRPGTNTGELFF.

This rearrangement joins TRBV28 to TRBJ2-3, with 7 bases lining up with TRBD1. The J segment lost 0 bases and the V segment lost 5 bases, leaving 8 bases of the junction unmatched. CDR1 is MDHEN and CDR2 is SYDVKM in the germline V gene. There are 16 residues in the CDR3. In DNA, the CDR3 is TGTGCCAGCAGTCCCCCCCGACAGGGAAGCACAGATACGCAGTATTTT. As protein: CASSPPRQGSTDTQYF.

The V and J genes are TRBV19 and TRBJ2-6; TRBD1 aligns across 8 bases. The J segment lost 0 bases and the V segment lost 8 bases, leaving 6 bases of the junction unmatched. This CDR3 comprises 16 residues. The germline V gene has CDR1 LNHDA and CDR2 SQIVND (reference sequence). CDR3: CASGDRKNSGANVLTF. As DNA, the CDR3 is TGTGCCAGTGGGGACAGGAAGAACTCTGGGGCCAACGTCCTGACTTTC.

J is TRBJ2-5 and V is TRBV29-1; TRBD1 aligns across 7 bases. The CDR3 consists of 14 residues. Germline V gene sequence: CDR1 SQVTM, CDR2 ANQGSEA. J lost 5 bases, V lost 2 bases, and 8 bases had no gene match. This CDR3 is CSVELPDRDETQYF. In DNA form, the CDR3 reads TGCAGCGTTGAACTACCAGACAGGGACGAGACCCAGTACTTC.

As DNA, the CDR3 is TGTGCCAGCAGCTTAGTCGGGGGGGCCCTGGATACGCAGTATTTT. This codes for CASSLVGGALDTQYF. This rearrangement joins TRBV7-9 to TRBJ2-3, with 8 bases lining up with TRBD2. The trim removed 1 base at V and 6 bases at J, leaving 6 bases unmatched. Germline CDR1 reads SEHNR; CDR2 reads FQNEAQ (reference sequence). The CDR3 extends over 15 amino acids.

The gene calls are TRBV19 and TRBJ2-2, with D perhaps TRBD1 (5 bases). V lost 3 bases to trimming and J lost 7 bases, with 15 bases between them. The CDR3 runs to 15 residues. The V gene's germline CDR1 is LNHDA and CDR2 SQIVND (reference sequence). In DNA form, the CDR3 reads TGTGCCAGTAGTATGAAAAGGGGAAGTGGCGGGGAGCTGTTTTTT. This gives the protein CASSMKRGSGGELFF. The whole variable domain, filled in from reference TRBV19 and TRBJ2-2, reads DGGITQSPKYLFRKEGQNVTLSCEQNLNHDAMYWYRQDPGQGLRLIYYSQIVNDFQKGDIAEGYSVSREKKESFPLTVTSAQKNPTAFYLCASSMKRGSGGELFFGEGSRLTVL.

V usage is TRBV28 and J usage is TRBJ2-2; D may be TRBD2 (5 bases). CDR3 size: 14 residues. Trimming shortened V by 6 bases and J by 6 bases, and 14 bases separated the two germline ends. Germline V lookup: CDR1 MDHEN, CDR2 SYDVKM. The CDR3 is CASRRFREAGELFF. For the CDR3, the DNA is TGTGCCAGCAGAAGATTCCGGGAAGCCGGGGAGCTGTTTTTT.

The chain employs TRBV5-6 and TRBJ2-1; a weak D match, TRBD1 (6 bases). V lost 5 bases and J lost 3, with 9 bases in between. The germline CDR1 and CDR2 sequences are SGHDT and YYEEEE. The CDR3 consists of 13 residues. The CDR3 loop is CASSLGGYNEQFF. In DNA, the CDR3 is TGTGCCAGCAGTTTAGGGGGCTACAATGAGCAGTTCTTC.

The chain carries TRBV6-1 and TRBJ2-3; 11 positions match TRBD1. The CDR3 length is 15 residues. Germline values: CDR1 MNHNS, CDR2 SASEGT. The V segment lost 1 base and the J segment 4 bases; nucleotides outside the gene matches: 1. CDR3 sequence: CASSEGTGGADTQYF. CDR3 nucleotides: TGTGCCAGCAGTGAAGGGACAGGGGGCGCAGATACGCAGTATTTT.

The V and J genes are TRBV9 and TRBJ2-7; D ambiguous. CDR1 and CDR2 (germline): SGDLS, YYNGEE. Trimming took off 0 bases at V and 0 bases at J, with 10 bases between the two ends. The CDR3 has 15 amino acids. Here the CDR3 reads CASSVESRGSYEQYF. The DNA for the CDR3 is TGTGCCAGCAGCGTAGAATCGAGAGGCTCCTACGAGCAGTACTTC.